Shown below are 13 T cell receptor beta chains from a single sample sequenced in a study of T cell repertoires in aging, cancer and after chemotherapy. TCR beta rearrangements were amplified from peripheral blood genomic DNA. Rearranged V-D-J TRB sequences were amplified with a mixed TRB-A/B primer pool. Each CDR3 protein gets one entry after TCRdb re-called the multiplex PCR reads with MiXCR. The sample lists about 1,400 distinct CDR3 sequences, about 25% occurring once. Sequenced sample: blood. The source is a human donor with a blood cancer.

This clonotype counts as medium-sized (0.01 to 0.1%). The CDR3 spells CSAASGQGRYNEQFF. The DNA for the CDR3 is TGCAGTGCTGCATCGGGACAGGGCCGTTACAATGAGCAGTTCTTC. V usage is TRBV20-1 and J usage is TRBJ2-1; 9 bases line up with TRBD1. The trim removed 5 bases at V and 4 bases at J, leaving 9 bases unmatched. The germline V gene has CDR1 DFQATT and CDR2 SNEGSKA (reference sequence). The CDR3 length is 15 residues.

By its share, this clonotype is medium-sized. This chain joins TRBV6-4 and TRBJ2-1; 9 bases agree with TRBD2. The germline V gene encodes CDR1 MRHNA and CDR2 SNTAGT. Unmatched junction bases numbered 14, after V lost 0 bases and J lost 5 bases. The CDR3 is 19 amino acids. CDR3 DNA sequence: TGTGCCAGCAGTGACTCGAAACTAGCGGGCCCCATTAACCACAATGAGCAGTTCTTC. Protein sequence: CASSDSKLAGPINHNEQFF.

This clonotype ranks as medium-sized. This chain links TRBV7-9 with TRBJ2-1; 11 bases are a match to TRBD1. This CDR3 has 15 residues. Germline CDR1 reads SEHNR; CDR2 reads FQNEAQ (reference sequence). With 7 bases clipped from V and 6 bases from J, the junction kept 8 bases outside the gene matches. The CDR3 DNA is TGTGCCAGCATCCCTCCCGGGACAGGGGGCAATGAGCAGTTCTTC. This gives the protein CASIPPGTGGNEQFF.

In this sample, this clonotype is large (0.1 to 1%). In DNA form, the CDR3 reads TGCAGCGCGGGGAGGGGAACTAATGAAAAACTGTTTTTT. Encoded protein: CSAGRGTNEKLFF. This chain joins TRBV29-1 and TRBJ1-4, with a weak D call TRBD1 (5 bases). Between the trimmed V and J ends, which lost 7 bases and 1 base, there was a span of 10 bases. Germline assignment: CDR1 SQVTM and CDR2 ANQGSEA. The CDR3 extends over 13 amino acids.

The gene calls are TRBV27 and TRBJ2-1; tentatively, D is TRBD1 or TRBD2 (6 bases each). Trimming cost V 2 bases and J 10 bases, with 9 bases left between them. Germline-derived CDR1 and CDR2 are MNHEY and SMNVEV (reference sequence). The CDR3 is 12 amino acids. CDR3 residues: CASSLGGREQFF. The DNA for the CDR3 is TGTGCCAGCAGTTTAGGGGGGCGCGAGCAGTTCTTC.

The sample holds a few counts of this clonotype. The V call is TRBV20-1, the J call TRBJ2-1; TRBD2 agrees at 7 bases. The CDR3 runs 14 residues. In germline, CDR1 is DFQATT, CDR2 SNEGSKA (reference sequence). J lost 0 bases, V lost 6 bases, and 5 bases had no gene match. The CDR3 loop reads CSAERGSSYNEQFF. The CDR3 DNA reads TGCAGTGCGGAGCGGGGAAGCTCCTACAATGAGCAGTTCTTC.

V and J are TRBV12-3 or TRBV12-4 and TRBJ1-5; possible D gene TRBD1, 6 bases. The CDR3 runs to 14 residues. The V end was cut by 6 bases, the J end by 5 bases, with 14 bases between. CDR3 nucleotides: TGTGCCAGCAGCACAACAGGGATCGATCAGCCCCAGCATTTT. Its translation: CASSTTGIDQPQHF.

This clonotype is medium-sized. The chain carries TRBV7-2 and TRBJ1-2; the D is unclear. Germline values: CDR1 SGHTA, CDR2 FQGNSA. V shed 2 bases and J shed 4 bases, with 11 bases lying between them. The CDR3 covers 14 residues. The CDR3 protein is CASSLRHFAYGYTF. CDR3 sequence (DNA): TGTGCCAGCAGCTTAAGACACTTCGCCTATGGCTACACCTTC.

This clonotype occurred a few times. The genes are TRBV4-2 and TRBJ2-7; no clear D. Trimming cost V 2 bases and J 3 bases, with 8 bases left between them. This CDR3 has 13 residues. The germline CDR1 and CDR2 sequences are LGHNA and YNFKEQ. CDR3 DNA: TGTGCCAGCAGCCAACGACGGGTCTACGAGCAGTACGTC. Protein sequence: CASSQRRVYEQYV.

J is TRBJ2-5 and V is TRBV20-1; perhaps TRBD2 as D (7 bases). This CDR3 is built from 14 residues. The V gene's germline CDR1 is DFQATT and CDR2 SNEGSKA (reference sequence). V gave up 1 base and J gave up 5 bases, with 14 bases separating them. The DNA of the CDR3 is TGCAGTGCTAGAGGAGGGGGGGAGTTGGAGACCCAGTACTTC. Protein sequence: CSARGGGELETQYF.

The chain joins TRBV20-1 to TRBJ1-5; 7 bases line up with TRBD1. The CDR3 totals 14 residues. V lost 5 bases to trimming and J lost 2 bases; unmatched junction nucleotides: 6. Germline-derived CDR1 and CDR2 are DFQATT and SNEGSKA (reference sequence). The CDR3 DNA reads TGCAGTGCTCCTGCTGACAGGGGCAATCAGCCCCAGCATTTT. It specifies CSAPADRGNQPQHF.

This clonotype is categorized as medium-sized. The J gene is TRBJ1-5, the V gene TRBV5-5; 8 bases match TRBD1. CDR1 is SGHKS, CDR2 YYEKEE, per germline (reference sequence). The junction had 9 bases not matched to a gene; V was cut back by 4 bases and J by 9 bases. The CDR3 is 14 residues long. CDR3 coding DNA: TGTGCCAGCAGCCCCGGGACAGGTGGCTTGCCCCAGCATTTT. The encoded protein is CASSPGTGGLPQHF.

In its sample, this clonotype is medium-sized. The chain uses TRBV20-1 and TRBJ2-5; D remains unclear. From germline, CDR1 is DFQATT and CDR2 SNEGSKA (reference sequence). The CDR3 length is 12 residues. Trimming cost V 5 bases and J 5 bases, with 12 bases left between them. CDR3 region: CSAPTPRETQYF. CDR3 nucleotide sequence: TGCAGTGCTCCGACTCCACGTGAGACCCAGTACTTC.